This T cell receptor (beta chain) was sequenced during a study of response to subunit inactivated influenza vaccine. Study-wide points: Authors suggested each seasonal flu vaccination may recruit only limited numbers of new T cells.

TCRdb ran MiXCR on the RT-PCR reads and lists one entry per CDR3 protein. Here the sample spans about 700,000 distinct CDR3 sequences, around 13% being singletons. This clonotype was seen more than once but under ten times. Antigen: not known. The source was PBMCs from blood, collected less than 15 days before vaccination. The TCR originated in a man aged 50 to 60 who received an inactivated influenza vaccine.

The CDR3 region is CASSPPGSLAKNIQYF. Here the CDR3 DNA reads TGTGCCAGCAGCCCCCCAGGTAGCTTAGCCAAAAACATTCAGTACTTC. The chain has TRBV5-6 and TRBJ2-4; no reliable D call. This CDR3 spans 16 amino acids. Trimming removed 4 bases at V and 0 bases at J, with 14 bases between. Germline-derived CDR1 and CDR2 are SGHDT and YYEEEE. Full variable domain (outside the CDR3, taken from reference TRBV5-6 and TRBJ2-4): DAGVTQSPTHLIKTRGQQVTLRCSPKSGHDTVSWYQQALGQGPQFIFQYYEEEERQRGNFPDRFSGHQFPNYSSELNVNALLLGDSALYLCASSPPGSLAKNIQYFGAGTRLSVL.